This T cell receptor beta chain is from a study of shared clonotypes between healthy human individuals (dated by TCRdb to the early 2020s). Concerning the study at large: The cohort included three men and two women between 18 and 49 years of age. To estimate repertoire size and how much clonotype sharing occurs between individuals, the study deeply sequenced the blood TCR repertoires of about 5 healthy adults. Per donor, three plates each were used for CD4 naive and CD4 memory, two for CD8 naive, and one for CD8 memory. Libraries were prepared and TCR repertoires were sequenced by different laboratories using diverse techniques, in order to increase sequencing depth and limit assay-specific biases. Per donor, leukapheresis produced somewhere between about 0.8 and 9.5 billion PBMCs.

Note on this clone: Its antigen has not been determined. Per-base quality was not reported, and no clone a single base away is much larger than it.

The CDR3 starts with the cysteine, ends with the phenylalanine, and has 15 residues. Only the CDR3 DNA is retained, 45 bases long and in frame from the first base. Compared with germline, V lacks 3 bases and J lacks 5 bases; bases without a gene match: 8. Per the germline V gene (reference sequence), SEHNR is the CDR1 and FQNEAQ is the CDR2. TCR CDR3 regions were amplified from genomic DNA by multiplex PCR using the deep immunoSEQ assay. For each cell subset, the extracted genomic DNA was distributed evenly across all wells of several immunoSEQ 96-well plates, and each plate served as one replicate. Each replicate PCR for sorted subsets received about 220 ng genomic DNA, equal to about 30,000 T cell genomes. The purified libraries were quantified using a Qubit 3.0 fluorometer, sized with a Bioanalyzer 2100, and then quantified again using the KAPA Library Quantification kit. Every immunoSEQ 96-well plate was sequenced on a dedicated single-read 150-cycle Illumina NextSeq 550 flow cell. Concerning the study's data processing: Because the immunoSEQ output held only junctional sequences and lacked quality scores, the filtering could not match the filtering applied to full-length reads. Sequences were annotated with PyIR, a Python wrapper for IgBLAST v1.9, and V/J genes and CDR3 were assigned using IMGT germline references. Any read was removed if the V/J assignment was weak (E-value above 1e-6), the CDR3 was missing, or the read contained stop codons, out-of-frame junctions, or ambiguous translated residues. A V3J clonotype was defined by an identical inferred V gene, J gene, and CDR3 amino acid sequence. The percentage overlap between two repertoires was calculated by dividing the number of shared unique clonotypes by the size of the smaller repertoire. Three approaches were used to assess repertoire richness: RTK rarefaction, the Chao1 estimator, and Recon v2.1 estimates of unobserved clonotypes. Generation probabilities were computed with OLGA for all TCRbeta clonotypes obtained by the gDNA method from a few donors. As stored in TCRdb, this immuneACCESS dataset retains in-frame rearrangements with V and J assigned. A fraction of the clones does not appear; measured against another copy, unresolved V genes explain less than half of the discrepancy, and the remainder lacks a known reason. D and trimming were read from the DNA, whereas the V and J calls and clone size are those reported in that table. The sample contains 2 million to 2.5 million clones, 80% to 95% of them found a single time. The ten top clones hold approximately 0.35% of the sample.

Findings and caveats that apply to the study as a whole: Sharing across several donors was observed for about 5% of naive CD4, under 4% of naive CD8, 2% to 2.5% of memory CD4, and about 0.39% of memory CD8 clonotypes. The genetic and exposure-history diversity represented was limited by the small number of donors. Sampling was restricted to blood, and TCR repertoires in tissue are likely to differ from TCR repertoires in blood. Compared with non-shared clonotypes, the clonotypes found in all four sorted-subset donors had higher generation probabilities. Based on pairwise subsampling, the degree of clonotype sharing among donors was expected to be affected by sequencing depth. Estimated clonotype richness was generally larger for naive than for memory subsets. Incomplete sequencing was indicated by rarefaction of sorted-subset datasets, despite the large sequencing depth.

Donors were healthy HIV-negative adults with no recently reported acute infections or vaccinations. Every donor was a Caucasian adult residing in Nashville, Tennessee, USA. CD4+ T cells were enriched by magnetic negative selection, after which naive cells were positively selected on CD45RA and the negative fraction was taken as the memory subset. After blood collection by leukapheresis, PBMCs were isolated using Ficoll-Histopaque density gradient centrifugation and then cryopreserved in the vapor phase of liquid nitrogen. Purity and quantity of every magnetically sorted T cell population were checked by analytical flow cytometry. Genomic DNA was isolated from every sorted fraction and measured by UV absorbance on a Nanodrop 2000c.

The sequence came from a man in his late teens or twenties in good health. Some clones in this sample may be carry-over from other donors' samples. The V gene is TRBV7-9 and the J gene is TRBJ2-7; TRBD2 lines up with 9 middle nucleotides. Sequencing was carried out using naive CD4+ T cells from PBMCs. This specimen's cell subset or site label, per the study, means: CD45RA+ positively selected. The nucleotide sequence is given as TGTGCCAGCAGCTTGCCGGGACTAGCACTCCACGAGCAGTACTTC. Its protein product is CASSLPGLALHEQYF.